The rows below give T cell receptor beta chains drawn from one sample of a study of post-analysis software for immune sequencing data. TCRdb used MiXCR to reprocess the PCR reads, holding one entry per CDR3 protein. This sample yields under 200,000 distinct CDR3 sequences, of which 29% are seen a single time; approximately 3.6% belongs to the top ten. The sequenced material came from blood. The receptors were gathered from a girl between 2 and 17 years old with multiple sclerosis. Both conserved end residues are part of each CDR3. A D gene is named only where the DNA matches it firmly. Only part of the rows carry a size: once, few, many, or a class if the clone is expanded.

>TRBV7-2|few|NA|TRBJ1-2
CASSLRQGRDGYTF
TGTGCCAGCAGCTTGAGGCAGGGACGGGATGGCTACACCTTC
>TRBV27|few|TRBD1|TRBJ2-1
CASRILQGWEFF
TGTGCCAGCAGAATACTACAGGGGTGGGAGTTCTTC
>TRBV20-1|NA|NA|TRBJ1-2
CSAPAGGYTF
TGCAGTGCTCCGGCGGGTGGCTACACCTTC
>TRBV29-1|NA|NA|TRBJ2-3
CSVEVQGTDTQYF
TGCAGCGTTGAAGTACAGGGCACAGATACGCAGTATTTT
>TRBV15|many|NA|TRBJ2-3
CATGESGRRTDTQYF
TGTGCCACCGGCGAGAGTGGGAGACGCACAGATACGCAGTATTTT
>TRBV2|NA|NA|TRBJ2-5
CASSEWPQETQYF
TGTGCCAGCAGTGAATGGCCTCAAGAGACCCAGTACTTC
>TRBV20-1|many|NA|TRBJ2-5
CSASRDIRYQETQYF
TGCAGTGCTAGCCGGGACATTCGGTACCAAGAGACCCAGTACTTC
>TRBV15|once|NA|TRBJ1-1
CATSRGMNTEAFF
TGTGCCACCAGCAGAGGTATGAACACTGAAGCTTTCTTT
>TRBV29-1|many|TRBD1|TRBJ1-5
CSAMDREGQPQHF
TGCAGCGCCATGGACAGGGAGGGACAGCCCCAGCATTTT
>TRBV12-3/TRBV12-4|few|NA|TRBJ1-5
CASSFGGVRGNQPQHF
TGTGCCAGCAGTTTTGGCGGGGTCCGGGGCAATCAGCCCCAGCATTTT
>TRBV6-6|many|NA|TRBJ2-6
CASRTGSGANVLTF
TGTGCCAGCAGAACAGGGTCAGGGGCCAACGTCCTGACTTTC
>TRBV28|NA|NA|TRBJ1-2
CASRIQGNYGHTF
TGTGCCAGCAGAATACAGGGTAACTATGGCCACACCTTC
>TRBV6-1|many|NA|TRBJ1-6
CASNGLQGSPLHF
TGTGCCAGCAATGGCCTACAGGGTTCACCCCTCCACTTT
>TRBV5-1|NA|NA|TRBJ1-2
CASSLGPANYGYTF
TGCGCCAGCAGCTTGGGACCGGCTAACTATGGCTACACCTTC
>TRBV6-5|few|NA|TRBJ2-1
CASTPRRSDEQFF
TGTGCCAGCACCCCCCGGCGGAGTGATGAGCAGTTCTTC
>TRBV5-1|NA|TRBD1|TRBJ1-1
CASSLGPLTGTPEAFF
TGCGCCAGCAGCTTGGGACCGTTGACAGGGACCCCTGAAGCTTTCTTT
>TRBV12-3/TRBV12-4|NA|TRBD1|TRBJ1-1
CASSLNDRVGTEAFF
TGTGCCAGCAGTTTAAATGACAGGGTAGGCACTGAAGCTTTCTTT
>TRBV3-1|many|TRBD2|TRBJ2-7
CASSQDWTSYEQYF
TGTGCCAGCAGCCAAGACTGGACTAGCTACGAGCAGTACTTC
>TRBV6-1|once|NA|TRBJ2-1
CASSTTLGANEQFF
TGTGCCAGCAGTACAACGCTAGGTGCCAATGAGCAGTTCTTC
>TRBV29-1|many|NA|TRBJ2-7
CSVEGQQGSYEQYF
TGCAGCGTTGAAGGGCAACAGGGCTCCTACGAGCAGTACTTC
>TRBV15|many|NA|TRBJ1-6
CATSGRTYSPLHF
TGTGCCACCAGCGGCCGGACCTATTCACCCCTCCACTTT
>TRBV6-5|NA|NA|TRBJ1-1
CASSRRTAPMNTEAFF
TGTGCCAGCAGTCGACGGACGGCCCCCATGAACACTGAAGCTTTCTTT